A selection of T cell receptor beta chains follows, all from one sample in a study of multiple sclerosis patients with progressive multifocal leukoencephalopathy. Here immunoSEQ multiplex PCR was the method, and the copy in TCRdb shows in-frame clones only, minus some. The table records fewer than 35,000 clones, over 75% of them present only once. Sequencing used PBMCs, obtained from a patient treated with natalizumab. The receptors were sampled from a human donor with progressive multifocal leukoencephalopathy. Each CDR3 is given with its conserved first and last residue. The D gene is left open where the match is weak. Clone size is shown for a subset of rows, as once, few, many or a class of expanded clone.

J gene | V gene | D gene | clone size | CDR3 DNA | CDR3 protein
TRBJ1-2 | TRBV19 | - | - | TGTGCCAGTAGCAGGGACGTCCGTAACTATGGCTACACCTTC | CASSRDVRNYGYTF
TRBJ1-4 | TRBV27 | TRBD1 | - | TGTGCCAGCAGTGAACAGGGGGCTCAGCGGGCTAATGAAAAACTGTTTTTT | CASSEQGAQRANEKLFF
TRBJ2-2 | TRBV7-8 | TRBD2 | - | TGTGCCAGCAGCTTAAAGTGGAATAGCGGGAGTGGGGAGCTGTTTTTT | CASSLKWNSGSGELFF
TRBJ2-1 | TRBV29-1 | - | - | TGCAGCGCCCCTGCCGGCTGGGCGGATGAGCAGTTCTTC | CSAPAGWADEQFF
TRBJ2-1 | TRBV5-1 | - | - | TGCGCCAGCACCGCGGCGGTCGAGCAGTTCTTC | CASTAAVEQFF
TRBJ2-6 | TRBV4-2 | - | - | TGTGCCAGCAGTCATACCTCGAATTCTGGGGCCAACGTCCTGACTTTC | CASSHTSNSGANVLTF
TRBJ2-7 | TRBV6-5 | - | - | TGTGCCAGCAGCCTCAACAGGAATTCCTACGAGCAGTACTTC | CASSLNRNSYEQYF
TRBJ2-6 | TRBV6-5 | - | - | TGTGCCAGCACCCGCGGGACTGGGGCCAACGTCCTGACTTTC | CASTRGTGANVLTF
TRBJ1-1 | TRBV4-3 | - | - | TGCGCCAGCAGCCAAGATCGATGGACCTACACTGAAGCTTTCTTT | CASSQDRWTYTEAFF
TRBJ2-7 | TRBV7-2 | - | - | TGTGCCAGCAGCTTAAACAGGCTGACCACAAGAGCCATCTACGAGCAGTACTTC | CASSLNRLTTRAIYEQYF
TRBJ2-7 | TRBV2 | - | - | TGTGCCAGCTTAGGGACGGCCGTCGCCTACGAGCAGTACTTC | CASLGTAVAYEQYF
TRBJ2-1 | TRBV4-3 | TRBD2 | once | TGCGCCAGCAGCCAAGATAGCGGGAGTTGGGGCAATGAGCAGTTCTTC | CASSQDSGSWGNEQFF
TRBJ2-2 | TRBV5-4 | - | - | TGTGCCAGCAGCCTCCGGGGGGCCACCGGGGAGCTGTTTTTT | CASSLRGATGELFF
TRBJ2-4 | TRBV7-8 | TRBD2 | - | TGTGCCAGCAGCTACGGGGGACTAGCGGGAGGAAAAAACATTCAGTACTTC | CASSYGGLAGGKNIQYF
TRBJ2-4 | TRBV29-1 | TRBD1 | - | TGCAGCGTTGTGCAGGGGGCTGAAAACATTCAGTACTTC | CSVVQGAENIQYF
TRBJ2-7 | TRBV7-9 | - | - | TGTGCCAGCAGCATCCCCGGGGCCGGTGACGAGCAGTACTTC | CASSIPGAGDEQYF
TRBJ2-3 | TRBV11-3 | - | - | TGTGCCAGCAGCGAGAGGGGTAGCGTGTGGGGCACAGATACGCAGTATTTT | CASSERGSVWGTDTQYF
TRBJ2-7 | TRBV18 | - | once | TGTGCCAGCTCGCCGCCGGGTCACGACGAGCAGTACTTC | CASSPPGHDEQYF
TRBJ1-1 | TRBV13 | - | - | TGTGCCAGCAGCTTAGGAGTCTCACTAACGAACACTGAAGCTTTCTTT | CASSLGVSLTNTEAFF
TRBJ1-1 | TRBV7-2 | - | - | TGTGCCAGCAGCCCGACTCAGGGGAACACTGAAGCTTTCTTT | CASSPTQGNTEAFF
TRBJ2-1 | TRBV19 | TRBD2 | - | TGTGCCAGTAGTACCGGTGGACTAGCGGCCTACAATGAGCAGTTCTTC | CASSTGGLAAYNEQFF
TRBJ1-2 | TRBV5-1 | - | - | TGCGCCAGCAGCTTGGAGTTGAACTATGGCTACACCTTC | CASSLELNYGYTF
TRBJ2-1 | TRBV14 | TRBD2 | - | TGTGCCAGCAGCCGCGCACTAGCGGGAAGCGAGCAGTTCTTC | CASSRALAGSEQFF
TRBJ2-1 | TRBV2 | - | - | TGTGCCAGCAGGGGGCCAGCGGGCCCACCCTTTAATGAGCAGTTCTTC | CASRGPAGPPFNEQFF
TRBJ2-7 | TRBV19 | - | - | TGTGCCAGTAGGGCCCGGTCCAAGGGGTCCTACGAGCAGTACTTC | CASRARSKGSYEQYF
TRBJ2-6 | TRBV19 | TRBD1 | - | TGTGCCAGTAGTATCGGGACAGTAAGCTCTGGGGCCAACGTCCTGACTTTC | CASSIGTVSSGANVLTF
TRBJ1-2 | TRBV7-2 | - | - | TGTGCCAGCACCCTAAGTGAAGTGGGGTATGGCTACACCTTC | CASTLSEVGYGYTF
TRBJ1-6 | TRBV7-7 | - | - | TGTGCTAGCAGCTCGGGCCCTAATTCACCCCTCCACTTT | CASSSGPNSPLHF
TRBJ1-2 | TRBV27 | - | - | TGTGCCAGCAGAAAAGGACTGGGACTTAACTATGGCTACACCTTC | CASRKGLGLNYGYTF
TRBJ1-2 | TRBV18 | TRBD1 | - | TGTGCCAGCTCACCGGACAGGGTAGGCTATGGCTACACCTTC | CASSPDRVGYGYTF
TRBJ1-5 | TRBV6-1 | TRBD1 | - | TGTGCCAGCAGTGCGACAGGGGGCGATCAGCCCCAGCATTTT | CASSATGGDQPQHF
TRBJ2-1 | TRBV4-1 | - | once | TGCGCCAGCAGCCAAGAGGCGGCCGTCTCCTACAATGAGCAGTTCTTC | CASSQEAAVSYNEQFF
TRBJ2-1 | TRBV2 | TRBD1 | - | TGTGCCAGCAGGGACAGGGCACGCTCCTACAATGAGCAGTTCTTC | CASRDRARSYNEQFF
TRBJ1-2 | TRBV27 | TRBD1 | - | TGTGCCAGCAGGTCACGGGACAGGGATGGCTACACCTTC | CASRSRDRDGYTF
TRBJ2-1 | TRBV5-4 | - | - | TGTGCCAGCAGCCCGGCCCGGGGCAATGAGCAGTTCTTC | CASSPARGNEQFF
TRBJ2-7 | TRBV18 | - | once | TGTGCCAGCTCACCGCAATACTCCTACGAGCAGTACTTC | CASSPQYSYEQYF
TRBJ2-6 | TRBV6-5 | - | - | TGTGCCAGCAGCCGATCTGGGGCCAACGTCCTGACTTTC | CASSRSGANVLTF
TRBJ2-5 | TRBV6-6 | TRBD2 | - | TGTGCCAGCAGTTACATTAGGACTAGCGGGAGCGAGACCCAGTACTTC | CASSYIRTSGSETQYF
TRBJ2-6 | TRBV5-1 | - | - | TGCGCCAGCACTTACGAGGGGCTGAGAAGCTCTGGGGCCAACGTCCTGACTTTC | CASTYEGLRSSGANVLTF
TRBJ1-4 | TRBV5-1 | - | - | TGCGCCAGCAGCTTGCATAGCGTCGGGGCTGAAAAACTGTTTTTT | CASSLHSVGAEKLFF
TRBJ1-1 | TRBV28 | - | - | TGTGCCAGCAGTTCCCTAGGGTCTGAAGCTTTCTTT | CASSSLGSEAFF
TRBJ1-2 | TRBV6-6 | - | - | TGTGCCAGCAGTTACCAGTCCGTCCCGGGAAAGGGCTACACCTTC | CASSYQSVPGKGYTF
TRBJ2-2 | TRBV9 | - | - | TGTGCCAGCAGCCGCGACTTTAACACCGGGGAGCTGTTTTTT | CASSRDFNTGELFF
TRBJ2-3 | TRBV9 | TRBD1 | - | TGTGCCAGCAGCGCCAGGGGGACAGATACGCAGTATTTT | CASSARGTDTQYF
TRBJ2-2 | TRBV28 | - | once | TGTGCCAGCAGGGGGGGATCGAACACCGGGGAGCTGTTTTTT | CASRGGSNTGELFF
TRBJ2-7 | TRBV9 | - | - | TGTGCCAGCAGCCCGACAACCGGGACCTACTTCTACGAGCAGTACTTC | CASSPTTGTYFYEQYF
TRBJ2-7 | TRBV27 | - | - | TGTGCCAGCAGTCCCGGGCGATTTACTAGCCCCGATTCCTACGAGCAGTACTTC | CASSPGRFTSPDSYEQYF
TRBJ1-5 | TRBV19 | - | - | TGTGCCAGTAGTCTGTTAAGGACCGGAACAAATCAGCCCCAGCATTTT | CASSLLRTGTNQPQHF
TRBJ1-1 | TRBV19 | - | - | TGTGCCAGTAGTCCAGGAAGGGAGGGTTCGGGCACTGAAGCTTTCTTT | CASSPGREGSGTEAFF
TRBJ1-1 | TRBV28 | - | - | TGTGCCAGCGCGGGGACCGCGAACACTGAAGCTTTCTTT | CASAGTANTEAFF
TRBJ2-6 | TRBV10-3 | - | - | TGTGCCATCAGTGATCTGGCCTTATCAGGGGGGGCCAACGTCCTGACTTTC | CAISDLALSGGANVLTF
TRBJ2-7 | TRBV5-4 | TRBD2 | - | TGTGCCAGCAGCTTGAAGGGACTAGGCGAGCAGTACTTC | CASSLKGLGEQYF
TRBJ2-1 | TRBV7-9 | - | - | TGTGCCAGCAGCTCCAAGGGTCAGGGTAACAATGAGCAGTTCTTC | CASSSKGQGNNEQFF
TRBJ2-1 | TRBV4-3 | TRBD2 | few | TGCGCCAGCAGCCACGGGACTAGCGCCCAATCCTACAATGAGCAGTTCTTC | CASSHGTSAQSYNEQFF
TRBJ2-1 | TRBV4-1 | - | - | TGCGCCAGCAAACCGGGGAGGACGAGTTACAATGAGCAGTTCTTC | CASKPGRTSYNEQFF
TRBJ1-2 | TRBV19 | - | - | TGTGCCAGTAGCCCGCGGTCGTATGGCTACACCTTC | CASSPRSYGYTF
TRBJ1-5 | TRBV25-1 | TRBD1 | once | TGTGCCAGCAGTGCGGGGACAGGGAATCAGCCCCAGCATTTT | CASSAGTGNQPQHF